This TCR beta chain was sequenced in a study of regulatory T cells in long-lasting Graves disease. V was cut by 3 bases and J by 6 bases, with 8 bases left in between. CDR1 is DFQATT and CDR2 is SNEGSKA in the germline V gene (reference sequence). The CDR3 runs 11 residues. Time point meaning: newly diagnosed GD, antithyroid drugs for less than 3 months. The authors made the TCR library using RNA they extracted from PBMCs. Peripheral blood, 8.5 to 10 milliliters per patient, was collected in EDTA tubes. This clonotype was counted ten times or more. Through Arm-PCR of CDR3 regions and iRepertoire HTBI primers, TCR beta libraries were built. TCRdb used MiXCR to reprocess the multiplex PCR reads, holding one entry per CDR3 protein. The data show 560,000 or so distinct CDR3 sequences, roughly a sixth seen once. These data also formed part of another study, on T cells in Graves' hyperthyroidism and ophthalmopathy. From that study: A 13 V-J model separated ophthalmopathy from stable hyperthyroidism.

Sequenced material: peripheral blood mononuclear cells (PBMCs), taken at new diagnosis, from a patient treated with antithyroid drugs. V is TRBV20-1 and J is TRBJ1-2, with D possibly TRBD1 on 5 matching bases. This TCR derives from a man aged 18-30 years with Graves disease. DNA for the CDR3: TGCAGTGCTAGTTGGGGGGATGGCTACACCTTC. It encodes CSASWGDGYTF.